This T cell receptor beta chain originates from a study of T cells in Graves' hyperthyroidism and ophthalmopathy. The investigators amplified TCR beta CDR3 regions from RNA transcripts. Primed by the HTBI set, a first-round RT-PCR was run on the TCR CDR3. TCRdb independently ran MiXCR on the multiplex PCR reads; one entry per CDR3 protein. The sample lists fewer than 750,000 distinct CDR3 sequences; about 14% were seen once. This clonotype was detected many times. Its antigen is not identified. Pregnant or lactating patients were excluded, as were those with uncontrolled infection or other autoimmune disease. J lost 0 bases, V lost 3 bases, and 2 bases had no gene match. Germline V gene data show CDR1 as DFQATT and CDR2 as SNEGSKA (reference sequence). The CDR3 is made up of 14 amino acids. General study points: Blood held most thyroid clonotypes expanded above 0.001 frequency.

Sequenced sample: blood. The clonotype originates from a woman in her 50s with Graves' ophthalmopathy. This rearrangement joins TRBV20-1 to TRBJ2-1, with 7 bases lining up with TRBD2. The CDR3 DNA sequence: TGCAGTGCTAGCCCTAGCGGCTCCTACAATGAGCAGTTCTTC. It yields the protein CSASPSGSYNEQFF.